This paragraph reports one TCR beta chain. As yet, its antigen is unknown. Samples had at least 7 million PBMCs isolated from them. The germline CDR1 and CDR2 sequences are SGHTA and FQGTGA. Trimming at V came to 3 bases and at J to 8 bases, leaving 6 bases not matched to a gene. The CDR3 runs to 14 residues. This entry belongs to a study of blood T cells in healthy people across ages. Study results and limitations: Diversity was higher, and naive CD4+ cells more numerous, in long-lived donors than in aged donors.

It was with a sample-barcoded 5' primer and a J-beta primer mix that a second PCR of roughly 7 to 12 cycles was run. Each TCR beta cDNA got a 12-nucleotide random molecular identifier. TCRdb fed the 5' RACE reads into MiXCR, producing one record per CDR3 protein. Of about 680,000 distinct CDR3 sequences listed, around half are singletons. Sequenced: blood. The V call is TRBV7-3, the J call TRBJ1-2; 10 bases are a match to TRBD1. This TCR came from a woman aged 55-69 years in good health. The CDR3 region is CASSFSGTGDGYTF. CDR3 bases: TGTGCCAGCAGCTTCTCCGGGACAGGGGACGGCTACACCTTC.